Listed below are T cell receptor beta chains from one sample, sequenced in a study of graft-versus-host responses after intestinal transplantation. Their antigens remain unidentified. Method: immunoSEQ multiplex PCR; TCRdb's copy keeps in-frame clones and lacks some. The sample has some 82,000 clones, roughly 84% seen once. Sample: unstimulated CD8+ T cells sorted from spleen or lymph node cells, taken before transplant. These TCRs come from a human donor who was the organ donor for an intestinal transplant. Each CDR3 is given with its conserved first and last residue. A D gene is named only where the DNA matches it firmly. Some rows mark clone size as missing; the rest say once, few, many or name a class of expanded clone.

d_gene	v_gene	j_gene	abundance	CDR3nt	CDR3aa
.	TRBV5-6	TRBJ1-1	.	TGTGCCAGCAGCTTGGGTCGGTCAGCGGTGGAAGCTTCCTTT	CASSLGRSAVEASF
.	TRBV6-1	TRBJ2-2	.	TGTGCCAGCAAGGGCGGACAGATCACCGGGGAGCTGTTTTTT	CASKGGQITGELFF
TRBD2	TRBV5-1	TRBJ2-6	.	TGCGCCAGCAGCTTGGATGTAGCGGGGTACTCTGGGGCCAACGTCCTGACTTTC	CASSLDVAGYSGANVLTF
TRBD2	TRBV5-1	TRBJ2-2	.	TGCGCCAGCAGCCTGATGACTAGCGGGGGGAAGAACACCGGGGAGCTGTTTTTT	CASSLMTSGGKNTGELFF
.	TRBV7-8	TRBJ2-7	once	TGTGCCAGCAGCTCTACCGACGGGCCCTACGAGCAGTACTTC	CASSSTDGPYEQYF
.	TRBV11-2	TRBJ2-7	.	TGTGCCAGCAGCTTACAGTTAAACGGGGCCTACGAGCAGTACTTC	CASSLQLNGAYEQYF
TRBD1	TRBV6-1	TRBJ2-7	.	TGTGCCAGCAGCCCCGGACAGGGCCTCTACGAGCAGTACTTC	CASSPGQGLYEQYF
.	TRBV4-3	TRBJ2-7	.	TGCGCCAGCAGCCAAGAAGGCCAAGGCGGGGGCGCCTACGAGCAGTACTTC	CASSQEGQGGGAYEQYF
TRBD1	TRBV30	TRBJ1-1	.	TGTGCCTCCCGGGACAGGGGCACTGAAGCTTTCTTT	CASRDRGTEAFF
TRBD1	TRBV2	TRBJ1-3	.	TGTGCCAGCAGCGGCCCTGACAGGGCGGCTGGAAACACCATATATTTT	CASSGPDRAAGNTIYF
.	TRBV5-6	TRBJ1-2	.	TGTGCCAGCAGCTACCCAGGCTATGGCTACACCTTC	CASSYPGYGYTF
.	TRBV25-1	TRBJ1-2	.	TGTGCCAGCAGTGACTCCGGACGGATTAACTATGGCTACACCTTC	CASSDSGRINYGYTF
.	TRBV7-3	TRBJ1-1	once	TGTGCCAGCAGCTTATTGGGAACCAACACTGAAGCTTTCTTT	CASSLLGTNTEAFF
.	TRBV4-1	TRBJ1-2	.	TGCGCCAGCAGCCAGTCCGGGTCAGGGGTGGGCTACACCTTC	CASSQSGSGVGYTF
TRBD1	TRBV5-1	TRBJ2-3	.	TGCGCCAGCAGCTTATATCCGGGACAGTTGGGAGATACGCAGTATTTT	CASSLYPGQLGDTQYF
.	TRBV9	TRBJ1-1	once	TGTGCCAGCAGCGTAGAAAGGGGGAGCACTGAAGCTTTCTTT	CASSVERGSTEAFF
TRBD1	TRBV6-6	TRBJ1-5	.	TGTGCCAGCAGGCGGGACAGGGGGCTTGGAAATCAGCCCCAGCATTTT	CASRRDRGLGNQPQHF
TRBD1	TRBV5-6	TRBJ2-1	.	TGTGCCAGCAGCTACGGGACAGGGGGCACCCCGGGCAATGAGCAGTTCTTC	CASSYGTGGTPGNEQFF
.	TRBV19	TRBJ2-6	.	TGTGCCAGTAGTATAGATGGGGGCACTGGGGCCAACGTCCTGACTTTC	CASSIDGGTGANVLTF
.	TRBV4-2	TRBJ2-1	.	TGTGCCAGCAGCCAAGGGTGGGATGAGCAGTTCTTC	CASSQGWDEQFF
.	TRBV9	TRBJ2-1	.	TGTGCCAGCAGCGTAGTTGGCGGGGACTACAATGAGCAGTTCTTC	CASSVVGGDYNEQFF
TRBD1	TRBV10-2	TRBJ1-2	.	TGCGCCAGCAGTGAGATCGTGGGACAGGCATATGGCTACACCTTC	CASSEIVGQAYGYTF
TRBD1	TRBV7-9	TRBJ2-5	.	TGTGCCAGCAGCTTACGGGACAGGGGGTCGGAGACCCAGTACTTC	CASSLRDRGSETQYF
TRBD1	TRBV28	TRBJ2-2	.	TGTGCCAGCAGTTCCTTACTCCGGGACAGGGATCCAGCCGGGGAGCTGTTTTTT	CASSSLLRDRDPAGELFF
.	TRBV21-1	TRBJ1-5	once	TGTGCCAGCAGCAAAGAAGGGGGACAGGCCCTATATCAGCCCCAGCATTTT	CASSKEGGQALYQPQHF